What follows describes a single T cell receptor (beta chain). Its antigen is unknown. Following extraction, RNA underwent reverse transcription to cDNA, which served as the sequencing template. The protocol was immunoSEQ multiplex PCR, while the TCRdb copy is restricted to in-frame clones and leaves out a portion. The repertoire includes about 190,000 clones, 60% of them detected once, and about 0.94% sits in the top ten. The sample belongs to a study of CD8+ T cells in alopecia areata. Study at large: For the treated group, dosing was oral tofacitinib at 5 to 10 mg twice daily. Patients given treatment had severity scored by the percentage of scalp area affected.

The CDR3 has 11 amino acids. Germline-derived CDR1 and CDR2 are DFQATT and SNEGSKA (reference sequence). Trimming removed 3 bases from V and 1 base from J, with 3 bases in between. Treatment: oral pan-JAK inhibitor, 5-10 mg twice daily. Regarding the study as a whole: Many expanded lesional clones persisted in scalp and blood during tofacitinib.

The source is a human donor with alopecia areata. The rearrangement joins TRBV20-1 to TRBJ1-1; no definite D call. This sample comprised CD4+ T cells sorted from blood, obtained at week 24, from a patient treated with tofacitinib. The CDR3 coding sequence is TGCAGTGCTAGGCAGAACACTGAAGCTTTCTTT. Its protein product is CSARQNTEAFF.